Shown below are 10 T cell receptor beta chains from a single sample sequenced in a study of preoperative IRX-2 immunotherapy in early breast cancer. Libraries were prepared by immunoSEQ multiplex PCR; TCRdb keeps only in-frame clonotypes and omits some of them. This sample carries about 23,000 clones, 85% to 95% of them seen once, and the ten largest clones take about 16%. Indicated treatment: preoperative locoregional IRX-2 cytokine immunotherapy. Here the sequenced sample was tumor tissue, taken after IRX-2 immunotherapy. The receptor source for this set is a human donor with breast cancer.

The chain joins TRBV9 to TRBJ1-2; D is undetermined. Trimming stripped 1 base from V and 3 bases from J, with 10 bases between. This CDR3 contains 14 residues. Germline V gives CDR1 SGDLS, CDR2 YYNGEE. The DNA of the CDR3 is TGTGCCAGCAGCGTATGGAGGGATTACTATGGCTACACCTTC. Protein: CASSVWRDYYGYTF.

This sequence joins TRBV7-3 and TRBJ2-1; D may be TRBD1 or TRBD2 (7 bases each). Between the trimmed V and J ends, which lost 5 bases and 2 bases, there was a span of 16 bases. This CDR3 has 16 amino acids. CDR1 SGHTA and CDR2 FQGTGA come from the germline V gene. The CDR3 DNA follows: TGTGCCAGCAGCCCCCAGGGGGGGAGGACCTACAATGAGCAGTTCTTC. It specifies CASSPQGGRTYNEQFF.

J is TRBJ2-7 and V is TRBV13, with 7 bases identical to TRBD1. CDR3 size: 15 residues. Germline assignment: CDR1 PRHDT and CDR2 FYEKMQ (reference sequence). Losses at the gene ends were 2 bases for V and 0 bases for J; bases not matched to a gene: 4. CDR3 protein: CASSLRDRSSYEQYF. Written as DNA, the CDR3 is TGTGCCAGCAGCTTACGGGACAGAAGCTCCTACGAGCAGTACTTC. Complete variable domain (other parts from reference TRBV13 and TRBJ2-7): AAGVIQSPRHLIKEKRETATLKCYPIPRHDTVYWYQQGPGQDPQFLISFYEKMQSDKGSIPDRFSAQQFSDYHSELNMSSLELGDSALYFCASSLRDRSSYEQYFGPGTRLTVT.

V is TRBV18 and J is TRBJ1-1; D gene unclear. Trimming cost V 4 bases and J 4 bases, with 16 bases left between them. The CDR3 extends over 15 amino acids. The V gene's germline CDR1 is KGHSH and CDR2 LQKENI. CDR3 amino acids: CASSLQTVDRTEAFF. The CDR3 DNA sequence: TGTGCCAGCTCACTCCAAACAGTAGATCGCACTGAAGCTTTCTTT. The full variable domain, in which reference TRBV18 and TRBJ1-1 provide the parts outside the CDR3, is NAGVMQNPRHLVRRRGQEARLRCSPMKGHSHVYWYRQLPEEGLKFMVYLQKENIIDESGMPKERFSAEFPKEGPSILRIQQVVRGDSAAYFCASSLQTVDRTEAFFGQGTRLTVV.

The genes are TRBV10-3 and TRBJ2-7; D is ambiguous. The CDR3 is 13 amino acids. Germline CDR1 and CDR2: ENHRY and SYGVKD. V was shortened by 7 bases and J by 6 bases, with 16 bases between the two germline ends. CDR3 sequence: CAINKDAPGEQYF. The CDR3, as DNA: TGTGCCATCAATAAAGACGCCCCTGGCGAGCAGTACTTC.

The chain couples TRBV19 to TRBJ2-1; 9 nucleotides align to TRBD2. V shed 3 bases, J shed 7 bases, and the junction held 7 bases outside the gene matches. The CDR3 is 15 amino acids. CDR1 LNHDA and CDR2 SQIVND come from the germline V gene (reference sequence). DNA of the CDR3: TGTGCCAGTAGTATTTTTAGCGGGGGTGGAAATGAGCAGTTCTTC. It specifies CASSIFSGGGNEQFF.

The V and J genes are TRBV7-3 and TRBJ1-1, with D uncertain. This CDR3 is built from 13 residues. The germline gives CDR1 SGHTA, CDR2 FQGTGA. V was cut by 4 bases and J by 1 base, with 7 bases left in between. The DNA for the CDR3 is TGTGCCAGCAGCTATACCGGGAACACTGAAGCTTTCTTT. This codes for CASSYTGNTEAFF. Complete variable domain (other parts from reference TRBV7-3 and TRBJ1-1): GAGVSQTPSNKVTEKGKYVELRCDPISGHTALYWYRQSLGQGPEFLIYFQGTGAADDSGLPNDRFFAVRPEGSVSTLKIQRTERGDSAVYLCASSYTGNTEAFFGQGTRLTVV.

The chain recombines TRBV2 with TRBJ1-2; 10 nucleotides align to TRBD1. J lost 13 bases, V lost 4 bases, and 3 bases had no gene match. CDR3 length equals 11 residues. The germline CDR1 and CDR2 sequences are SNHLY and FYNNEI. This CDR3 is CASSAGQGLTF. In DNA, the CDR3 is TGTGCCAGCAGTGCGGGACAGGGGCTCACCTTC.

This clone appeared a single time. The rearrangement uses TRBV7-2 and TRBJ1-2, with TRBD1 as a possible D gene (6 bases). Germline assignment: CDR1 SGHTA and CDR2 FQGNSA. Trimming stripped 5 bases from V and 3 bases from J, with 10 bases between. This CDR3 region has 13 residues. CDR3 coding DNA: TGTGCCAGCAGCCCGGGGGCATACTATGGCTACACCTTC. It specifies CASSPGAYYGYTF. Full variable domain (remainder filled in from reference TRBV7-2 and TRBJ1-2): GAGVSQSPSNKVTEKGKDVELRCDPISGHTALYWYRQSLGQGLEFLIYFQGNSAPDKSGLPSDRFSAERTGGSVSTLTIQRTQQEDSAVYLCASSPGAYYGYTFGSGTRLTVV.

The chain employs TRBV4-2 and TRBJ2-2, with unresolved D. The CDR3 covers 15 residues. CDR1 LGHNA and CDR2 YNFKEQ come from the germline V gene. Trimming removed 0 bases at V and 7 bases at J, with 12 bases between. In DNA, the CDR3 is TGTGCCAGCAGCCAAGAATTGTCTGGTATCGGGGAGCTGTTTTTT. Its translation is CASSQELSGIGELFF.